The clone carrying this T cell receptor beta chain appeared a few times. Its antigen is unknown. This specimen belongs to a study of STAT5B mutations in CD4+ large granular lymphocyte leukemia. Study-wide findings and caveats: The CD4+ versus CD8+ T-LGLL clonality difference may reflect limited sample size.

Assay: immunoSEQ multiplex PCR; the TCRdb copy retains only in-frame clones and omits some. This repertoire shows about 48,000 clones, approximately 70% found once; its top ten account for less than 2%. Germline loops: CDR1 SGHVS, CDR2 FNYEAQ. This CDR3 has 17 residues. Trimming took 5 bases from V and 2 from J, leaving 19 bases between them. The chain carries TRBV7-6 and TRBJ1-5, with D tentatively TRBD1 (5 bases). The sequence was obtained from a human donor in good health. The material sequenced was CD4+ T cells from blood buffy coats. The CDR3 loop is CASSRRGRDAGNQPQHF. In DNA, the CDR3 is TGTGCCAGCAGCCGAAGGGGCAGGGACGCAGGCAATCAGCCCCAGCATTTT.